One and the same sample provided the 25 T cell receptor beta chains below, sequenced in a study of post-analysis software for immune sequencing data. TCR beta cDNA libraries included unique molecular identifiers. TCRdb re-derived calls from the PCR reads in MiXCR, one entry per CDR3 protein. The sample includes fewer than 900,000 distinct CDR3 sequences, roughly 46% seen only once; the top ten take around 4.7%. No antigen has been identified for these receptors. General study results and limits: TRBV5-6, TRBV5-1 and TRBV20-1 belonged to a set of roughly five TRBV segments that were more frequent in patients than controls.

The sequencing input was blood. The receptors come from a girl aged 5 to 17 with multiple sclerosis.

This clonotype came up a few times. The rearrangement uses TRBV14 and TRBJ2-7, with TRBD1 matching 7 bases. J gave up 5 bases and V 1 base, and 8 bases lay outside the gene matches. This CDR3 comprises 15 residues. CDR1 is SGHDN and CDR2 is FVKESK in the germline V gene. The CDR3 sequence is CASSQGDRASNEQYF. The CDR3 nucleotides are TGTGCCAGCAGCCAAGGAGACAGGGCATCAAACGAGCAGTACTTC.

J is TRBJ2-7 and V is TRBV28; 8 bases match TRBD1. V shed 6 bases, J shed 1 base, and the junction held 5 bases outside the gene matches. CDR1 and CDR2 (germline): MDHEN, SYDVKM. There are 14 residues in the CDR3. The CDR3 sequence is CASRTDRGSYEQYF. Here the CDR3 DNA reads TGTGCCAGCAGGACTGACAGGGGTTCCTACGAGCAGTACTTC.

The chain employs TRBV20-1 and TRBJ1-4; D ambiguous. The length of the CDR3 is 12 residues. The germline CDR1 and CDR2 sequences are DFQATT and SNEGSKA (reference sequence). With 3 bases removed from V and 3 bases from J, the gap between germline ends came to 5 bases. CDR3 protein: CSARQPNEKLFF. The DNA of the CDR3 is TGCAGTGCTAGGCAGCCTAATGAAAAACTGTTTTTT.

Here the CDR3 DNA reads TGCGCCAGCAGCCTCTTAACCAGCGGGAGCAATGAGCAGTTCTTC. Translated, it gives CASSLLTSGSNEQFF. This sequence joins TRBV5-1 and TRBJ2-1; 8 bases match TRBD2. The CDR3 runs to 15 residues. Looked up from germline, CDR1 is SGHRS and CDR2 is YFSETQ. Unmatched junction bases numbered 9, after V lost 4 bases and J lost 6 bases.

V gene TRBV3-1 combines with J gene TRBJ2-3; 10 bases match TRBD2. The germline gives CDR1 LGHDT, CDR2 YNNKEL (reference sequence). This CDR3 is built from 14 residues. V shed 8 bases and J 5 bases; nucleotides not matched to a gene: 7. The CDR3 spells CASGESGRGDTQYF. The CDR3 DNA reads as TGTGCCAGCGGGGAGAGCGGGAGGGGAGATACGCAGTATTTT.

The chain employs TRBV19 and TRBJ2-1; weak D call: TRBD2 (5 bases). The CDR3 has 17 amino acids. V lost 6 bases and J 2 bases, leaving 20 bases between the germline ends. Germline V gene sequence: CDR1 LNHDA, CDR2 SQIVND (reference sequence). CDR3 nucleotide sequence: TGTGCCAGTAGATCAAGTATAATCGGGGAAGCCTACAATGAGCAGTTCTTC. This gives the protein CASRSSIIGEAYNEQFF.

The chain is built from TRBV6-1 and TRBJ2-1; TRBD2 matches 7 bases. V lost 2 bases, J lost 7 bases, and 8 bases stayed unmatched. From germline, CDR1 is MNHNS and CDR2 SASEGT. CDR3 length equals 15 residues. CDR3: CASSEPGRGNNEQFF. CDR3 in DNA: TGTGCCAGCAGTGAACCCGGGCGGGGGAATAATGAGCAGTTCTTC.

The chain is built from TRBV7-2 and TRBJ2-3; D uncertain. Germline V gene sequence: CDR1 SGHTA, CDR2 FQGNSA. The ends were cut back, 3 bases at V and 4 bases at J, with 14 bases in the middle. The CDR3 extends over 15 amino acids. The DNA for the CDR3 is TGTGCCAGCAGCTTCGCTGTCCCCCGCCCAGATACGCAGTATTTT. Translation gives CASSFAVPRPDTQYF. The full variable domain, its missing parts supplied by reference TRBV7-2 and TRBJ2-3, is GAGVSQSPSNKVTEKGKDVELRCDPISGHTALYWYRQSLGQGLEFLIYFQGNSAPDKSGLPSDRFSAERTGGSVSTLTIQRTQQEDSAVYLCASSFAVPRPDTQYFGPGTRLTVL.

This clonotype was seen only a few times. This rearrangement joins TRBV11-2 to TRBJ2-7; 8 bases line up with TRBD1. Losses at the gene ends were 3 bases for V and 0 bases for J; bases not matched to a gene: 4. The length of the CDR3 is 15 residues. Germline values: CDR1 SGHAT, CDR2 FQNNGV. As DNA, the CDR3 is TGTGCCAGCAGCTTGGGACAGGCAATCTCCTACGAGCAGTACTTC. It translates to CASSLGQAISYEQYF.

The chain combines TRBV11-3 with TRBJ2-1, with no clear D. The germline CDR1 and CDR2 sequences are SGHNT and YENEEA. The CDR3 totals 13 residues. V was shortened by 5 bases and J by 0 bases, with 5 bases between the two germline ends. CDR3 amino acids: CASSRPSYNEQFF. The DNA for the CDR3 is TGTGCCAGCAGCCGCCCCTCCTACAATGAGCAGTTCTTC.

This chain joins TRBV12-5 and TRBJ2-5; 7 nucleotides agree with TRBD1. Germline lookup yields CDR1 LGHNT and CDR2 FRNRAP. V shed 0 bases and J 2 bases; nucleotides not matched to a gene: 6. The CDR3 sequence is 16 residues long. The CDR3: CASGLVTRGQQETQYF. DNA for the CDR3: TGTGCTAGTGGTTTGGTAACCCGGGGACAGCAAGAGACCCAGTACTTC.

The chain links TRBV7-2 to TRBJ2-1; 9 bases agree with TRBD2. The CDR3 covers 15 residues. Germline V CDR1 and CDR2: SGHTA, FQGNSA. The V and J ends lost 4 bases and 3 bases, in that order; junction bases with no gene match: 4. The CDR3 is CASSSQTSGYNEQFF. For the CDR3, the DNA is TGTGCCAGCAGCTCACAGACTAGCGGCTACAATGAGCAGTTCTTC.

V gene TRBV3-1 combines with J gene TRBJ2-7, with TRBD1 as a possible D gene (7 bases). The CDR3 loop spans 16 amino acids. Germline CDR1 is LGHDT and CDR2 is YNNKEL (reference sequence). V lost 0 bases to trimming and J lost 6 bases, with 18 bases between them. The CDR3 is CASSQESLRGVGEQYF. Here the CDR3 DNA reads TGTGCCAGCAGCCAAGAGTCCCTCAGGGGGGTCGGCGAGCAGTACTTC.

This clonotype was recorded a few times. The V gene is TRBV20-1, the J gene TRBJ2-3; D gene ambiguous. The CDR3 is 14 amino acids. Deletions cut 4 bases from V and 2 bases from J, with 13 bases between. From germline, CDR1 is DFQATT and CDR2 SNEGSKA (reference sequence). CDR3 DNA: TGCAGTGCTACCTCGACACCTTCCACAGATACGCAGTATTTT. Translating it yields CSATSTPSTDTQYF.

There are a few counts of this clonotype. The CDR3 protein is CASSLRPGNQPQHF. CDR3 coding DNA: TGCGCCAGCAGCTTGAGACCGGGCAATCAGCCCCAGCATTTT. V and J are TRBV5-1 and TRBJ1-5; D is unresolved. The V gene lost 1 base and the J gene lost 2 bases, with 7 bases spanning the gap. The germline V gene has CDR1 SGHRS and CDR2 YFSETQ. The CDR3 covers 14 residues.

This clonotype was picked up a small number of times. The chain has TRBV20-1 and TRBJ2-7; TRBD2 aligns across 9 bases. There are 19 residues in the CDR3. V dropped 3 bases and J dropped 0; count of bases not matched to a gene: 18. Germline V gene lookup returns CDR1 DFQATT and CDR2 SNEGSKA (reference sequence). CDR3 region: CSARALAGRALLSSYEQYF. The CDR3 DNA reads as TGCAGTGCTAGGGCCCTAGCGGGGAGAGCCCTACTGAGCTCCTACGAGCAGTACTTC.

This clonotype came up once. The chain employs TRBV12-3 or TRBV12-4 and TRBJ2-1; 8 nucleotides agree with TRBD2. CDR3 length: 15 amino acids. J lost 6 bases, V lost 6 bases, and 10 bases had no gene match. The CDR3 DNA reads TGTGCCAGCAGCCGCGGGAGGACCGCCTCCAATGAGCAGTTCTTC. This encodes CASSRGRTASNEQFF.

The table lists this clonotype with a few counts. This sequence joins TRBV6-1 and TRBJ1-2; no clear D. Germline V gives CDR1 MNHNS, CDR2 SASEGT. Between the trimmed V and J ends, which lost 0 bases and 3 bases, there was a span of 11 bases. The CDR3 has 15 residues. CDR3 DNA: TGTGCCAGCAGTGAAGCGCTCCGGGATCACTATGGCTACACCTTC. The encoded protein is CASSEALRDHYGYTF.

This clonotype was counted a few times. V is TRBV24-1 and J is TRBJ2-1, with D perhaps matching TRBD2 (6 bases). In germline, CDR1 is KGHDR, CDR2 SFDVKD. The CDR3 has 14 amino acids. Trimming left V 9 bases short and J 8 bases short, with 19 bases between. As DNA, the CDR3 is TGTGCCACCCGGGACTTGCCCGGCAGCTATGAGCAGTTCTTC. Translation gives CATRDLPGSYEQFF.

The V call is TRBV4-1, the J call TRBJ2-5; no definite D call. V lost 2 bases and J lost 0, with 13 bases in between. CDR3 length equals 16 residues. CDR1 is MGHRA, CDR2 YSYEKL, per germline. The CDR3 protein is CASSQTVAGNQETQYF. Here the CDR3 DNA reads TGCGCCAGCAGCCAAACGGTGGCAGGCAACCAAGAGACCCAGTACTTC.

The chain carries TRBV18 and TRBJ2-3; D is uncertain. The ends were cut back, 0 bases at V and 3 bases at J, with 13 bases in the middle. This CDR3 has 16 residues. Germline lookup yields CDR1 KGHSH and CDR2 LQKENI. CDR3 amino acids: CASSPPGSQRTDTQYF. DNA of the CDR3: TGTGCCAGCTCACCACCGGGCTCACAGAGGACAGATACGCAGTATTTT.

This clonotype appeared a few times. DNA for the CDR3: TGCGCCAGCAGCCAAGATGGGCAGGGACGGTACGAGCAGTACTTC. It translates to CASSQDGQGRYEQYF. This chain links TRBV4-3 with TRBJ2-4; D may match TRBD1 or TRBD2 (5 bases each). The J call may be wrong; the DNA end is better matched by TRBJ2-7. The germline V gene has CDR1 LGHNA and CDR2 YSLEER. CDR3 length: 15 residues.

This clonotype has only a few counts. This rearrangement joins TRBV5-6 to TRBJ2-4, with no clear D. The J call may be wrong; the DNA end is better matched by TRBJ2-7. The germline V gene has CDR1 SGHDT and CDR2 YYEEEE. The CDR3 contains 14 residues. CDR3: CASSLGVLQYEQYF. The DNA for the CDR3 is TGTGCCAGCAGCTTGGGAGTGCTTCAATACGAGCAGTACTTC.

V gene TRBV13 combines with J gene TRBJ1-1; D might be TRBD1 (5 bases). The CDR3 is made up of 15 amino acids. V lost 6 bases to trimming and J lost 1 base, with 15 bases between them. Germline-derived CDR1 and CDR2 are PRHDT and FYEKMQ (reference sequence). The CDR3 protein is CASRASLTENTEAFF. For the CDR3, the DNA is TGTGCCAGCAGGGCCTCATTGACAGAGAACACTGAAGCTTTCTTT.

Regarding this clonotype: One end of the junction varies from germline; a read error may be responsible. This sequence joins TRBV28 and TRBJ2-1, with TRBD2 as a possible D gene (6 bases). The CDR3 runs to 13 residues. Germline lookup yields CDR1 MDHEN and CDR2 SYDVKM. The CDR3 coding sequence is TGTGTCAGCAGTTTGGGGGGTGTAAATGAGCAGTTCTTC. This gives the protein CVSSLGGVNEQFF.